These 8 T cell receptor beta chains were sequenced from one sample in a study of response to subunit inactivated influenza vaccine. TCRdb itself ran the RT-PCR reads through MiXCR, one entry per CDR3 protein. The repertoire holds roughly 520,000 distinct CDR3 sequences, with 25% as singletons. This specimen was CD4+ T cells sorted from PBMCs, taken roughly 5 days after vaccination. These receptors all stem from a man aged 50-59 years who received an inactivated influenza vaccine.

The table lists this clonotype with a few counts. V and J are TRBV5-1 and TRBJ2-1; 15 bases line up with TRBD2. The CDR3 has 17 residues. V lost 5 bases, J lost 3 bases, and 6 bases stayed unmatched. Germline loops: CDR1 SGHRS, CDR2 YFSETQ. CDR3 in amino acids: CASRGLAGGQIYNEQFF. The CDR3 bases are TGCGCCAGCAGGGGACTAGCGGGGGGTCAAATCTACAATGAGCAGTTCTTC.

Only a few counts were recorded for this clonotype. This chain links TRBV7-2 with TRBJ2-7; perhaps TRBD1 as D (5 bases). Germline assignment: CDR1 SGHTA and CDR2 FQGNSA. CDR3 size: 14 residues. V was shortened by 1 base and J by 5 bases, with 12 bases between the two germline ends. The CDR3 DNA is TGTGCCAGCAGCTTAGTGCGGCTGGGGCACGAGCAGTACTTC. The encoded protein is CASSLVRLGHEQYF.

This clonotype showed up just a few times. The chain employs TRBV7-2 and TRBJ1-1, with D perhaps matching TRBD1 (5 bases). Germline CDR1 reads SGHTA; CDR2 reads FQGNSA. Deletions cut 5 bases from V and 0 bases from J, with 10 bases between. The CDR3 has 14 amino acids. The CDR3 reads CASSRGHLNTEAFF. In DNA form, the CDR3 reads TGTGCCAGCAGCCGAGGACATTTGAACACTGAAGCTTTCTTT.

The chain couples TRBV14 to TRBJ2-5; 8 nucleotides line up with TRBD1. The germline V gene encodes CDR1 SGHDN and CDR2 FVKESK. The CDR3 spans 14 residues. J gave up 6 bases and V 4 bases, and 7 bases lay outside the gene matches. CDR3 loop: CASSPYNRGKTQYF. Written as DNA, the CDR3 is TGTGCCAGCAGCCCCTACAACAGGGGGAAGACCCAGTACTTC.

This clonotype was picked up a small number of times. This chain links TRBV7-2 with TRBJ2-3; 7 nucleotides line up with TRBD2. The CDR3 totals 15 residues. V dropped 5 bases and J dropped 6; count of bases not matched to a gene: 11. The germline gives CDR1 SGHTA, CDR2 FQGNSA. CDR3 region: CASSLTGRERDTQYF. Here the CDR3 DNA reads TGTGCCAGCAGCCTAACGGGGCGGGAGAGGGATACGCAGTATTTT.

The CDR3 loop is CAISGPGLSTDTQYF. In DNA, the CDR3 is TGTGCCATCAGTGGGCCGGGACTTTCCACAGATACGCAGTATTTT. The V and J genes are TRBV10-3 and TRBJ2-3, with D possibly being TRBD2 (6 bases). This CDR3 region has 15 residues. The germline V gene has CDR1 ENHRY and CDR2 SYGVKD. Between the trimmed V and J ends, which lost 4 bases and 2 bases, there was a span of 13 bases.

In this sample, this clonotype turned up many times. The chain couples TRBV20-1 to TRBJ2-7, with TRBD1 as a possible D gene (5 bases). The CDR3 has 15 amino acids. V was pared by 3 bases and J by 6 bases, with 21 bases between. Germline values: CDR1 DFQATT, CDR2 SNEGSKA (reference sequence). The CDR3 spells CSARGLQAAASEQYF. The CDR3 DNA is TGCAGTGCTAGGGGCTTACAGGCTGCTGCCAGCGAGCAGTACTTC.

V and J are TRBV2 and TRBJ2-7; 11 bases agree with TRBD2. The germline V gene has CDR1 SNHLY and CDR2 FYNNEI. V trimming: 4 bases; J trimming: 5 bases; junction bases outside the gene matches: 4. The CDR3 is made up of 14 amino acids. The CDR3 DNA sequence: TGTGCCAGCAGTGCTAGCGGGAGGCGGAACGAGCAGTACTTC. This gives the protein CASSASGRRNEQYF.